The 3 T cell receptor beta chains below all came from one sample that was sequenced in a study of STAT5B mutations in CD4+ large granular lymphocyte leukemia. The method was immunoSEQ multiplex PCR; TCRdb's version includes in-frame clones alone and lacks a portion of them. The table shows approximately 23,000 clones, with more than 60% occurring only once. The sample was CD4+ T cells from blood buffy coats. The receptor source for this set is a human donor in good health.

The chain employs TRBV18 and TRBJ1-3; D uncertain. Germline loops: CDR1 KGHSH, CDR2 LQKENI. Trimming took 3 bases from V and 0 from J, leaving 6 bases between them. This CDR3 comprises 14 residues. The CDR3: CASSPFSSGNTIYF. The DNA of the CDR3 is TGTGCCAGCTCACCTTTCAGCTCTGGAAACACCATATATTTT.

CDR3 loop: CASTPTSTGGTTGELFF. CDR3 DNA sequence: TGCGCCAGCACCCCGACGTCGACGGGGGGTACAACCGGGGAGCTGTTTTTT. This chain links TRBV23-1 with TRBJ2-2; 7 positions match TRBD2. TRBV23-1 is designated an ORF whose function remains uncertain. The CDR3 is 17 amino acids. Unmatched junction bases numbered 16, after V lost 7 bases and J lost 5 bases.

The chain employs TRBV6-5 and TRBJ2-7; perhaps TRBD1 as D (6 bases). The V end was cut by 2 bases, the J end by 5 bases, with 19 bases between. Germline V lookup: CDR1 MNHEY, CDR2 SVGAGI. The CDR3 sequence is 16 residues long. DNA of the CDR3: TGTGCCAGCAGTTACGGCAGGGGAGATTTAACGGACGAGCAGTACTTC. Its translation is CASSYGRGDLTDEQYF.